This T cell receptor beta chain was identified during a study of OX40 agonist ivuxolimab in advanced cancers. Turning to the study itself: Patients in dose escalation had liver, melanoma, kidney or head and neck cancers. The group had a mean age of roughly 56 years, ranged from roughly 23 to 85, and was less than 85% male. Study findings and constraints: The authors did not determine the antigen specificity of the expanded peripheral T cells.

The assay was immunoSEQ multiplex PCR, and TCRdb's table has in-frame clones only and misses some. This table has tens of thousands of clones, about four fifths appearing once. On this clone: Its target is not known.

CDR1 and CDR2 from the germline V gene are SGHTA and FQGNSA. This CDR3 is built from 16 residues. V was pared by 5 bases and J by 1 base, with 15 bases between. The chain uses TRBV7-2 and TRBJ1-5; weak D call: TRBD1 (5 bases). This clonotype was obtained from an adult with an advanced solid tumor such as melanoma, head and neck, liver or kidney cancer. The sequences come from CD4+ or CD8+ T cells sorted from blood, collected in a trial of the OX40 agonist ivuxolimab. This CDR3 is CASSPGGGRSNQPQHF. Written as DNA, the CDR3 is TGTGCCAGCAGCCCGGGGGGGGGACGGAGCAATCAGCCCCAGCATTTT.